Below are 31 T cell receptor beta chains sequenced from a single sample in a study of identical twins. Each CDR3 protein is one row after TCRdb ran MiXCR on the 5' RACE reads. Of around 95,000 distinct CDR3 sequences in the sample, about 6.1% are singletons; the top ten hold approximately 12%. The sample was memory T cells sorted from blood. These receptors were taken from a woman in her 50s in good health.

This chain uses TRBV27 with TRBJ2-4; 8 bases are a match to TRBD2. Germline V gene lookup returns CDR1 MNHEY and CDR2 SMNVEV (reference sequence). Trimming at V came to 3 bases and at J to 3 bases, leaving 10 bases not matched to a gene. This CDR3 has 17 residues. The CDR3 region has the DNA TGTGCCAGCAGTTTCGGTAGCGGGGCTGTCCGCAAAAACATTCAGTACTTC. It is translated as CASSFGSGAVRKNIQYF.

The V gene is TRBV7-9, the J gene TRBJ1-5; D is unresolved. This CDR3 contains 12 residues. Germline V gene lookup returns CDR1 SEHNR and CDR2 FQNEAQ (reference sequence). Trimming pared 2 bases from V and 4 bases from J, leaving 3 bases between. The CDR3 coding sequence is TGTGCCAGCAGCTTAACAAATCAGCCCCAGCATTTT. Protein sequence: CASSLTNQPQHF.

Ten or more counts support this clonotype. The V call is TRBV7-2, the J call TRBJ1-3; D is possibly TRBD1 (6 bases). CDR3 length: 15 residues. V lost 2 bases and J lost 0, with 8 bases in between. Germline V gene sequence: CDR1 SGHTA, CDR2 FQGNSA. CDR3 region: CASSLHRDSGNTIYF. The CDR3 nucleotides read TGTGCCAGCAGCTTACACAGGGACTCTGGAAACACCATATATTTT.

This clonotype was recorded many times. The chain joins TRBV20-1 to TRBJ2-5, with 14 bases fitting TRBD2. The CDR3 covers 15 residues. CDR1 DFQATT and CDR2 SNEGSKA come from the germline V gene (reference sequence). J lost 5 bases, V lost 3 bases, and 5 bases had no gene match. CDR3 sequence reads: CSARRLAGGGETQYF. DNA of the CDR3: TGCAGTGCTAGGAGACTAGCGGGAGGGGGGGAGACCCAGTACTTC.

This clonotype has ten or more counts. J is TRBJ2-1 and V is TRBV29-1, with 8 bases identical to TRBD2. The CDR3 has 14 amino acids. The germline gives CDR1 SQVTM, CDR2 ANQGSEA. V lost 3 bases and J lost 8; bases outside the gene matches: 9. CDR3: CSVEPPGGVYEQFF. CDR3 DNA sequence: TGCAGCGTTGAGCCCCCGGGGGGGGTCTATGAGCAGTTCTTC.

A few counts support this clonotype. The J gene is TRBJ2-2, the V gene TRBV5-1; D is uncertain. Germline V gene sequence: CDR1 SGHRS, CDR2 YFSETQ. V gave up 4 bases and J gave up 7 bases, with 8 bases separating them. The CDR3 runs 12 residues. CDR3 bases: TGCGCCAGCAGCACCCTTGGCGGGGAGCTGTTTTTT. It translates to CASSTLGGELFF.

This sequence joins TRBV7-2 and TRBJ2-5; 7 nucleotides match TRBD2. This CDR3 is built from 14 residues. CDR1 and CDR2 (germline): SGHTA, FQGNSA. J was trimmed by 3 bases and V by 1 base; bases with no gene match: 2. CDR3 DNA sequence: TGTGCCAGCAGCTTAGACGGGAGGAAAGAGACCCAGTACTTC. It specifies CASSLDGRKETQYF.

Ten or more counts support this clonotype. J is TRBJ2-4 and V is TRBV11-2; D not certain. CDR1 and CDR2 from the germline V gene are SGHAT and FQNNGV. This CDR3 region has 14 residues. Deletions cut 0 bases from V and 3 bases from J, with 6 bases between. The CDR3 sequence: CASSLDGVKNIQYF. In DNA, the CDR3 is TGTGCCAGCAGCTTAGATGGAGTCAAAAACATTCAGTACTTC.

The sample holds many counts of this clonotype. The rearrangement joins TRBV12-3 or TRBV12-4 to TRBJ1-5; D gene unclear. CDR3 length equals 15 residues. Trimming stripped 6 bases from V and 0 bases from J, with 12 bases between. Here the CDR3 DNA reads TGTGCCAGCAGGGAGACGGGTTATAGCAATCAGCCCCAGCATTTT. Translation: CASRETGYSNQPQHF.

This clonotype was seen a handful of times. The rearrangement links TRBV10-3 to TRBJ2-3, with D perhaps TRBD1 (5 bases). Trimming left V 4 bases short and J 9 bases short, with 11 bases between. This CDR3 has 12 amino acids. Germline values: CDR1 ENHRY, CDR2 SYGVKD. CDR3 protein: CAISGQGVTQYF. The CDR3 DNA is TGTGCCATCAGTGGGCAGGGCGTAACGCAGTATTTT.

V and J are TRBV4-1 and TRBJ1-2; tentative D call: TRBD1 (6 bases). Germline V gene sequence: CDR1 MGHRA, CDR2 YSYEKL. The CDR3 covers 12 residues. Trimming cost V 2 bases and J 8 bases, with 9 bases left between them. This chain's CDR3 is CASSQMGGGYTF. CDR3 sequence (DNA): TGCGCCAGCAGCCAAATGGGGGGCGGCTACACCTTC.

This clonotype was recorded many times. This chain uses TRBV20-1 with TRBJ2-4, with TRBD1 as a possible D gene (5 bases). The CDR3 runs 16 residues. Germline CDR1 and CDR2: DFQATT and SNEGSKA (reference sequence). V gave up 3 bases and J gave up 0 bases, with 15 bases separating them. The CDR3 is CSASPTATLAKNIQYF. Written as DNA, the CDR3 is TGCAGTGCTAGTCCGACAGCTACTCTAGCCAAAAACATTCAGTACTTC.

A remark on this clonotype: This may stem from a read error, because a much larger clone lies one nucleotide away. The rearrangement uses TRBV12-3 or TRBV12-4 and TRBJ1-5; D gene unclear. The CDR3 length is 16 residues. The CDR3 DNA reads TGTGCCTGCAGTCCCCTAGATGGGCTGGGCAATCAGCCCCAGCATTTT. The encoded protein is CACSPLDGLGNQPQHF.

This clonotype was recorded many times. The chain joins TRBV20-1 to TRBJ2-1, with 11 positions matching TRBD2. The J segment lost 10 bases and the V segment lost 5 bases, leaving 16 bases of the junction unmatched. The CDR3 consists of 16 residues. Germline V CDR1 and CDR2: DFQATT, SNEGSKA (reference sequence). In DNA, the CDR3 is TGCAGTGCTCCCTCTGGTCGGCTAGCGGGAGGTCGCGAGCAGTTCTTC. As protein: CSAPSGRLAGGREQFF.

This chain joins TRBV3-1 and TRBJ1-5; D is ambiguous. CDR1 is LGHDT and CDR2 is YNNKEL in the germline V gene (reference sequence). CDR3 length: 12 amino acids. The V and J ends lost 3 bases and 5 bases respectively, with 5 bases between them. The CDR3 is CASSQRDQPQHF. For the CDR3, the DNA is TGTGCCAGCAGCCAGAGGGATCAGCCCCAGCATTTT.

This clonotype was found a few times. Germline and junction disagree at one end, which may indicate a read error. V is TRBV12-3 or TRBV12-4 and J is TRBJ2-5; the match to TRBD2 covers 7 bases. The CDR3 sequence is 13 residues long. In nucleotides, the CDR3 is TGTGCCAGCAGTTTATTAGGTGGCTGGGACTATCTCTTC. Translating gives CASSLLGGWDYLF.

The chain is built from TRBV20-1 and TRBJ2-1; TRBD1 agrees at 9 bases. Germline CDR1 is DFQATT and CDR2 is SNEGSKA (reference sequence). V lost 4 bases, J lost 6 bases, and 16 bases stayed unmatched. There are 17 residues in the CDR3. DNA for the CDR3: TGCAGTGCTACAGGGGGGACAGGGCAGAGGGGGGGCAATGAGCAGTTCTTC. Translating it yields CSATGGTGQRGGNEQFF.

The sample holds many counts of this clonotype. CDR3 residues: CASSASGGLERAAFF. In DNA form, the CDR3 reads TGCGCCAGCAGCGCGTCAGGGGGCCTGGAGAGGGCAGCTTTCTTT. This chain links TRBV5-1 with TRBJ1-1; 8 nucleotides match TRBD1. Germline V gene sequence: CDR1 SGHRS, CDR2 YFSETQ. The CDR3 covers 15 residues. V lost 4 bases, J lost 10 bases, and 15 bases stayed unmatched.

This clonotype was seen many times. This chain links TRBV25-1 with TRBJ2-5; no clear D. The germline V and J ends were trimmed by 4 bases and 2 bases, with 11 bases remaining between them. The CDR3 totals 14 residues. Germline CDR1 and CDR2: MGHDK and SYGVNS. CDR3 protein: CASSADIPQETQYF. The CDR3 bases are TGTGCCAGCAGTGCCGACATCCCGCAAGAGACCCAGTACTTC.

Many counts were recorded for this clonotype. The chain is built from TRBV11-2 and TRBJ2-3; 8 bases are a match to TRBD2. Germline CDR1 reads SGHAT; CDR2 reads FQNNGV. CDR3 size: 16 residues. Losses at the gene ends were 3 bases for V and 2 bases for J; bases not matched to a gene: 7. The CDR3 sequence: CASSLKVAGYTDTQYF. The CDR3 coding sequence is TGTGCCAGCAGCTTGAAAGTAGCGGGGTACACAGATACGCAGTATTTT.

The table lists this clonotype with many counts. V is TRBV12-3 or TRBV12-4 and J is TRBJ1-2, with D perhaps matching TRBD1 (6 bases). Trimming cost V 1 base and J 4 bases, with 16 bases left between them. This CDR3 is 16 amino acids long. CDR3 bases: TGTGCCAGCAGTTTAGGGGACACCCGGTCGGCCTATGGCTACACCTTC. It codes for CASSLGDTRSAYGYTF.

This clonotype was counted many times. The chain recombines TRBV4-1 with TRBJ2-1, with D hard to call. CDR3 size: 17 residues. V dropped 0 bases and J dropped 0 bases, with 12 bases sitting between them. Looked up from germline, CDR1 is MGHRA and CDR2 is YSYEKL. The CDR3 region is CASSQEPVGSSYNEQFF. Written as DNA, the CDR3 is TGCGCCAGCAGCCAAGAACCGGTTGGAAGCTCCTACAATGAGCAGTTCTTC.

This clonotype was detected a few times. The chain couples TRBV11-2 to TRBJ2-7; D gene ambiguous. Germline V gene data show CDR1 as SGHAT and CDR2 as FQNNGV. V dropped 1 base and J dropped 7 bases, with 8 bases sitting between them. This CDR3 is built from 12 residues. The CDR3 reads CASSLAWQEQYV. DNA for the CDR3: TGTGCCAGCAGCTTAGCCTGGCAGGAGCAGTACGTC.

The V and J genes are TRBV27 and TRBJ2-1; the match to TRBD2 covers 7 bases. V lost 2 bases and J lost 7; bases outside the gene matches: 5. Germline lookup yields CDR1 MNHEY and CDR2 SMNVEV (reference sequence). The CDR3 sequence is 14 residues long. The CDR3 loop reads CASSLEGLQNEQFF. The DNA for the CDR3 is TGTGCCAGCAGTTTAGAGGGACTACAGAATGAGCAGTTCTTC.

This clonotype was recorded at least ten times. The V call is TRBV5-4, the J call TRBJ1-1; D gene uncertain. Trimming took off 2 bases at V and 3 bases at J, with 8 bases between the two ends. The length of the CDR3 is 13 residues. Germline-derived CDR1 and CDR2 are SGHNT and YYREEE (reference sequence). CDR3 sequence: CASSLEIHTEAFF. Written as DNA, the CDR3 is TGTGCCAGCAGCTTAGAAATACACACTGAAGCTTTCTTT.

This clonotype was found many times. The V call is TRBV5-1, the J call TRBJ2-1; 9 nucleotides match TRBD2. V shed 2 bases, J shed 8 bases, and the junction held 11 bases outside the gene matches. The germline gives CDR1 SGHRS, CDR2 YFSETQ. This CDR3 is 16 amino acids long. The CDR3: CASSFPLAGSLDEQFF. The CDR3 coding sequence is TGCGCCAGCAGCTTTCCACTAGCGGGTAGCCTCGATGAGCAGTTCTTC.

The sample holds many counts of this clonotype. This chain links TRBV29-1 with TRBJ2-1; D possibly corresponds to TRBD2 (6 bases). This CDR3 has 14 amino acids. Germline V lookup: CDR1 SQVTM, CDR2 ANQGSEA. The CDR3 DNA reads as TGCAGGGCAACTTCAGGGACTGGGTGGGGTGAGCAGTTCTTC. This translates into CRATSGTGWGEQFF.

This clonotype was counted ten times or more. CDR3 residues: CAISESREGGNTIYF. In DNA form, the CDR3 reads TGTGCCATCAGTGAGTCTCGAGAGGGAGGAAACACCATATATTTT. This sequence joins TRBV10-3 and TRBJ1-3, with no clear D. V lost 0 bases to trimming and J lost 4 bases, with 10 bases between them. Germline lookup yields CDR1 ENHRY and CDR2 SYGVKD. The CDR3 runs 15 residues.

Ten or more counts support this clonotype. The chain couples TRBV19 to TRBJ1-1; possibly TRBD1 for D (6 bases). The CDR3 consists of 13 residues. Germline loops: CDR1 LNHDA, CDR2 SQIVND (reference sequence). V lost 8 bases and J 3 bases, leaving 13 bases between the germline ends. For the CDR3, the DNA is TGTGCCAGTGAGCAGGGGTTGCACACTGAAGCTTTCTTT. Amino acids: CASEQGLHTEAFF.

The chain couples TRBV3-1 to TRBJ2-2; D may be TRBD2 (5 bases). V lost 4 bases, J lost 2 bases, and 11 bases lay in between. The CDR3 totals 15 residues. Germline V gives CDR1 LGHDT, CDR2 YNNKEL (reference sequence). CDR3 amino acids: CASSRGGLNTGELFF. Here the CDR3 DNA reads TGTGCCAGCAGCCGCGGCGGACTCAACACCGGGGAGCTGTTTTTT.

Ten or more counts support this clonotype. This rearrangement joins TRBV3-1 to TRBJ2-7; the match to TRBD1 covers 9 bases. The CDR3 extends over 13 amino acids. With V trimmed by 9 bases and J by 7 bases, 10 bases remained unmatched. Germline CDR1 and CDR2: LGHDT and YNNKEL (reference sequence). The DNA for the CDR3 is TGTGCCAGTAACAGGGGGCGACTTGGGGAGCAGTACTTC. This sequence encodes CASNRGRLGEQYF.